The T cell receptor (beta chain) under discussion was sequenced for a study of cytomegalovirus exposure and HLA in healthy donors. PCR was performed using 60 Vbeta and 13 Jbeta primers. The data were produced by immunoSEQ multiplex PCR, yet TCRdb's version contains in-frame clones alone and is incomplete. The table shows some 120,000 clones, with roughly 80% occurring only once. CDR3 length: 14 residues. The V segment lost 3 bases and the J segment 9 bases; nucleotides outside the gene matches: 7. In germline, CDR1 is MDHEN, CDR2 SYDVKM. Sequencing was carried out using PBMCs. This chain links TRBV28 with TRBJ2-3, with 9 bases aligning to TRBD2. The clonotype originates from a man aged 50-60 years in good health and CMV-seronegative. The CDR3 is CASSLLAGASTQYF. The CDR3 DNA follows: TGTGCCAGCAGTTTGTTAGCGGGGGCGTCAACGCAGTATTTT. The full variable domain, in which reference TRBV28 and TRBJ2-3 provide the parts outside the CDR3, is DVKVTQSSRYLVKRTGEKVFLECVQDMDHENMFWYRQDPGLGLRLIYFSYDVKMKEKGDIPEGYSVSREKKERFSLILESASTNQTSMYLCASSLLAGASTQYFGPGTRLTVL.